What follows is one TCR beta chain and its context. Sequencing was performed with immunoSEQ multiplex PCR; in TCRdb, only in-frame clones are kept and a portion is missing. Of a few hundred thousand clones in the sample, roughly four fifths were seen once. This sample was taken from a study of blood T cell repertoires in COVID-19. As for the study in general: Acute and convalescent COVID-19 specimens originated in the United States, Italy and Spain.

The germline V and J ends were trimmed by 6 bases and 0 bases, with 8 bases remaining between them. The CDR3 loop spans 14 amino acids. Germline CDR1 reads SEHNR; CDR2 reads FQNEAQ (reference sequence). The chain recombines TRBV7-9 with TRBJ1-4; D uncertain. The source is a woman between 50 and 59 years old who had recovered from COVID-19. Specimen: PBMCs or T cells enriched from blood (not recorded which). The chain's CDR3 is CASSSVATNEKLFF. The CDR3 region has the DNA TGTGCCAGCAGTTCGGTGGCAACTAATGAAAAACTGTTTTTT.